The 13 T cell receptor beta chains below were found in one sample sequenced in a study of cytomegalovirus exposure and HLA in healthy donors. Clones were sequenced by immunoSEQ multiplex PCR, and TCRdb holds only the in-frame ones, with some missing. The sample includes 120,000 to 150,000 clones, about 89% of them seen just once. The specimen sequenced was PBMCs. The origin of the receptors is a woman younger than 30 in good health and CMV-seropositive.

V is TRBV10-3 and J is TRBJ1-2, with D unclear. V was trimmed by 2 bases and J by 8 bases, leaving 18 bases between them. The CDR3 loop spans 15 amino acids. Germline values: CDR1 ENHRY, CDR2 SYGVKD. The CDR3 DNA reads TGTGCCATCAGTGAGGATAGCCAAAAGGCCCCCGGCTACACCTTC. Translation: CAISEDSQKAPGYTF.

The rearrangement links TRBV13 to TRBJ2-4; 8 bases line up with TRBD1. The CDR3 has 17 amino acids. V lost 2 bases to trimming and J lost 3 bases; unmatched junction nucleotides: 9. Germline V CDR1 and CDR2: PRHDT, FYEKMQ (reference sequence). The CDR3 is CASSLYQGAYDKNIQYF. Here the CDR3 DNA reads TGTGCCAGCAGCTTATACCAGGGGGCCTACGACAAAAACATTCAGTACTTC.

This chain links TRBV28 with TRBJ2-1, with 7 bases lining up with TRBD1. Germline lookup yields CDR1 MDHEN and CDR2 SYDVKM. Germline trimming cut 3 bases from V and 4 bases from J; bases unmatched to any gene: 6. CDR3 size: 15 residues. The chain's CDR3 is CASSLAGTDYNEQFF. CDR3 DNA: TGTGCCAGCAGTTTGGCCGGGACAGATTACAATGAGCAGTTCTTC.

This clone was counted only a few times. The genes are TRBV9 and TRBJ2-1, with a tentative D call TRBD1 (5 bases). Per the germline V gene, CDR1 is SGDLS and CDR2 is YYNGEE. V was clipped by 1 base and J by 5 bases, with 10 bases between them. This CDR3 is 14 amino acids long. CDR3 sequence: CASSVFPRDNEQFF. The CDR3 bases are TGTGCCAGCAGCGTATTTCCCAGGGACAATGAGCAGTTCTTC.

The chain has TRBV19 and TRBJ1-5, with D possibly TRBD1 on 6 matching bases. Germline CDR1 and CDR2: LNHDA and SQIVND (reference sequence). V gave up 9 bases and J gave up 5 bases, with 14 bases separating them. CDR3 size: 13 residues. In DNA, the CDR3 is TGTGCCAGCACCGGGACACTATATCAGCCCCAGCATTTT. Its translation: CASTGTLYQPQHF.

The chain recombines TRBV29-1 with TRBJ2-7; 8 bases are shared with TRBD1. The CDR3 totals 17 residues. Germline V gene sequence: CDR1 SQVTM, CDR2 ANQGSEA. V was clipped by 3 bases and J by 2 bases; unmatched bases: 15. This chain's CDR3 is CSVELPQFGTGTYEQYF. In nucleotides, the CDR3 is TGCAGCGTTGAGTTACCACAGTTCGGGACAGGAACCTACGAGCAGTACTTC.

The genes are TRBV12-5 and TRBJ1-5; D is possibly TRBD1 (5 bases). Trimming took off 7 bases at V and 2 bases at J, with 15 bases between the two ends. Germline loops: CDR1 LGHNT, CDR2 FRNRAP. CDR3 size: 15 residues. CDR3 loop: CASASEQVGNQPQHF. The CDR3 nucleotides are TGTGCTAGTGCCTCCGAACAGGTGGGCAATCAGCCCCAGCATTTT.

The CDR3 region is CASSEGWGPYTGELFF. The CDR3, as DNA: TGTGCCAGCAGTGAAGGTTGGGGGCCGTACACCGGGGAGCTGTTTTTT. This chain joins TRBV2 and TRBJ2-2; D is possibly TRBD1 (6 bases). Germline CDR1 and CDR2: SNHLY and FYNNEI. V was cut by 1 base and J by 3 bases, with 12 bases left in between. The CDR3 has 16 residues.

This clone occurred a few times. The chain employs TRBV27 and TRBJ2-3; no reliable D call. Trimming stripped 1 base from V and 2 bases from J, with 10 bases between. Germline assignment: CDR1 MNHEY and CDR2 SMNVEV (reference sequence). The CDR3 is 15 amino acids. Here the CDR3 reads CASSLWSETTDTQYF. The CDR3 region has the DNA TGTGCCAGCAGTTTATGGAGCGAAACCACAGATACGCAGTATTTT.

The rearrangement joins TRBV18 to TRBJ1-1; 8 nucleotides align to TRBD1. CDR1 and CDR2 (germline): KGHSH, LQKENI. V lost 2 bases and J lost 1; bases outside the gene matches: 6. The CDR3 is 16 residues long. Here the CDR3 DNA reads TGTGCCAGCTCACCAGGACAGGGAGGAAGGAACACTGAAGCTTTCTTT. It encodes CASSPGQGGRNTEAFF.

This clone was observed a single time. V usage is TRBV5-1 and J usage is TRBJ2-3; D gene uncertain. The CDR3 extends over 15 amino acids. Germline loops: CDR1 SGHRS, CDR2 YFSETQ. V lost 2 bases and J 4 bases, leaving 14 bases between the germline ends. The CDR3: CASSFTQVSADTQYF. The CDR3 DNA follows: TGCGCCAGCAGCTTTACTCAGGTGTCTGCAGATACGCAGTATTTT.

The chain recombines TRBV27 with TRBJ2-5; 7 bases match TRBD1. The CDR3 is 18 residues long. CDR1 and CDR2 from the germline V gene are MNHEY and SMNVEV (reference sequence). The trim removed 6 bases at V and 4 bases at J, leaving 20 bases unmatched. The CDR3 DNA sequence: TGTGCCAGCAGACGGAGACAGGGATTAGCGCGGAATCCAGAGACCCAGTACTTC. Translated, it gives CASRRRQGLARNPETQYF.

The CDR3 DNA is TGTGCCAGCAGGCCGGGACATCTAGGAGACACTGAAGCTTTCTTT. As protein: CASRPGHLGDTEAFF. The chain links TRBV6-1 to TRBJ1-1, with D possibly being TRBD1 (6 bases). V lost 6 bases to trimming and J lost 3 bases, with 17 bases between them. CDR1 is MNHNS, CDR2 SASEGT, per germline. The CDR3 length is 15 residues.